Listed below are T cell receptor beta chains from one sample, sequenced in a study of blood T cell repertoires in COVID-19. Sequencing was performed with immunoSEQ multiplex PCR; in TCRdb, only in-frame clones are kept and a portion is missing. The table lists 350,000 to 450,000 clones, 85% to 90% of them singletons. Sequencing used PBMCs or T cells enriched from blood (not recorded which). The receptors come from a man younger than 45 who had recovered from COVID-19. CDR3s include the opening cysteine and the closing phenylalanine or tryptophan. Fields, in order: CDR3 protein, CDR3 DNA, clone size, J gene, D gene, V gene. The D gene is left open where the match is weak. A clone size is listed for some rows: how often the clone was seen (once, few, many), or a class if it is expanded.

cdr3_aa: CASSPRTGFNTGELFF; cdr3_nt: TGTGCCAGCAGTCCTAGGACAGGTTTTAACACCGGGGAGCTGTTTTTT; clone_size: NA; j_call: TRBJ2-2; d_call: TRBD1; v_call: TRBV27
cdr3_aa: CASSQDRKTRALYEQYF; cdr3_nt: TGCGCCAGCAGCCAAGATAGGAAGACTAGGGCCCTCTACGAGCAGTACTTC; clone_size: NA; j_call: TRBJ2-7; d_call: NA; v_call: TRBV4-1
cdr3_aa: CASTTGGTLSNTEAFF; cdr3_nt: TGTGCCAGTACCACAGGGGGGACACTATCGAACACTGAAGCTTTCTTT; clone_size: NA; j_call: TRBJ1-1; d_call: TRBD1; v_call: TRBV19
cdr3_aa: CASSRQANTEAFF; cdr3_nt: TGTGCCAGCAGTCGGCAGGCAAACACTGAAGCTTTCTTT; clone_size: NA; j_call: TRBJ1-1; d_call: NA; v_call: TRBV5-4
cdr3_aa: CASSLRGRMTSGRAQYF; cdr3_nt: TGTGCCAGCAGCTTACGAGGCCGGATGACTAGCGGGAGGGCGCAGTATTTT; clone_size: NA; j_call: TRBJ2-3; d_call: TRBD2; v_call: TRBV7-2
cdr3_aa: CASSLTGLNSPLHF; cdr3_nt: TGTGCCAGCAGTTTGACAGGGTTGAATTCACCCCTCCACTTT; clone_size: NA; j_call: TRBJ1-6; d_call: TRBD1; v_call: TRBV7-2
cdr3_aa: CASIGRRQTFHTEAFF; cdr3_nt: TGTGCCAGTATAGGGCGACGACAGACTTTTCACACTGAAGCTTTCTTT; clone_size: once; j_call: TRBJ1-1; d_call: NA; v_call: TRBV19
cdr3_aa: CAWRDRADSPLHF; cdr3_nt: TGTGCCTGGCGGGACAGGGCGGATTCACCCCTCCACTTT; clone_size: few; j_call: TRBJ1-6; d_call: TRBD1; v_call: TRBV30
cdr3_aa: CASSLAATPTDTQYF; cdr3_nt: TGTGCCAGCAGCTTGGCCGCGACTCCCACAGATACGCAGTATTTT; clone_size: NA; j_call: TRBJ2-3; d_call: NA; v_call: TRBV5-4
cdr3_aa: CASSPGTSHPYTQYF; cdr3_nt: TGTGCCAGCAGCCCCGGGACTAGCCATCCTTATACGCAGTATTTT; clone_size: NA; j_call: TRBJ2-3; d_call: TRBD2; v_call: TRBV9
cdr3_aa: CASSLMADQPQHF; cdr3_nt: TGTGCCAGCAGCTTGATGGCTGATCAGCCCCAGCATTTT; clone_size: NA; j_call: TRBJ1-5; d_call: NA; v_call: TRBV5-8
cdr3_aa: CASSPEGQGFHEQYF; cdr3_nt: TGTGCCAGCTCACCAGAGGGACAGGGTTTCCACGAGCAGTACTTC; clone_size: NA; j_call: TRBJ2-7; d_call: TRBD1; v_call: TRBV18
cdr3_aa: CASSVGQGEGNTEAFF; cdr3_nt: TGTGCCAGCAGCGTTGGACAGGGGGAAGGAAACACTGAAGCTTTCTTT; clone_size: NA; j_call: TRBJ1-1; d_call: TRBD1; v_call: TRBV5-4
cdr3_aa: CASSRDTRTSGYNEQFF; cdr3_nt: TGTGCCAGCTCAAGGGACACCCGGACTAGCGGTTACAATGAGCAGTTCTTC; clone_size: few; j_call: TRBJ2-1; d_call: TRBD2; v_call: TRBV18
cdr3_aa: CASSGGQPFEVFYGYTF; cdr3_nt: TGCGCCAGCAGCGGGGGACAGCCCTTTGAAGTTTTCTATGGCTACACCTTC; clone_size: NA; j_call: TRBJ1-2; d_call: TRBD1; v_call: TRBV4-1
cdr3_aa: CASSEARAGGETQYF; cdr3_nt: TGTGCCAGCAGTGAAGCTAGGGCGGGCGGGGAGACCCAGTACTTC; clone_size: NA; j_call: TRBJ2-5; d_call: NA; v_call: TRBV2
cdr3_aa: CASKEQGSYNEQFF; cdr3_nt: TGTGCCAGCAAGGAACAGGGGTCGTACAATGAGCAGTTCTTC; clone_size: NA; j_call: TRBJ2-1; d_call: TRBD1; v_call: TRBV6-5